Below, 30 T cell receptor beta chains from the same sample are listed, as sequenced in a study of cytomegalovirus exposure and HLA in healthy donors. Primers: 60 Vbeta forward and 13 Jbeta reverse. The assay was immunoSEQ multiplex PCR, and TCRdb's table has in-frame clones only and misses some. The sample gives roughly 49,000 clones, over 60% of which show up once; 2.5% to 3% is in the top ten. The sequenced material came from PBMCs. Source of these receptors: a woman aged 40-49 years in good health and CMV-seropositive.

V is TRBV6-5 and J is TRBJ1-1; D unclear. V was shortened by 8 bases and J by 1 base, with 14 bases between the two germline ends. Germline V gene data show CDR1 as MNHEY and CDR2 as SVGAGI. This CDR3 comprises 14 residues. CDR3 DNA: TGTGCCAGCGCGCTAGACCCCACGAACACTGAAGCTTTCTTT. This codes for CASALDPTNTEAFF.

As DNA, the CDR3 is TGCGCCAGCAGCTTCAGGGACACCAACTATGGCTACACCTTC. It specifies CASSFRDTNYGYTF. The genes are TRBV5-1 and TRBJ1-2; tentatively, D is TRBD1 (6 bases). The CDR3 runs 14 residues. V dropped 2 bases and J dropped 2 bases, with 10 bases sitting between them. Germline CDR1 SGHRS, CDR2 YFSETQ. The whole variable domain, filled in from reference TRBV5-1 and TRBJ1-2, reads KAGVTQTPRYLIKTRGQQVTLSCSPISGHRSVSWYQQTPGQGLQFLFEYFSETQRNKGNFPGRFSGRQFSNSRSEMNVSTLELGDSALYLCASSFRDTNYGYTFGSGTRLTVV.

This clone was detected once. The V gene is TRBV15, the J gene TRBJ1-2; D uncertain. The CDR3 loop spans 14 amino acids. V lost 3 bases to trimming and J lost 4 bases, with 12 bases between them. The germline V gene has CDR1 LNHNV and CDR2 YYDKDF (reference sequence). CDR3 region: CATSRGREPYGYTF. CDR3 coding DNA: TGTGCCACCAGCAGGGGGAGGGAGCCCTATGGCTACACCTTC.

The chain employs TRBV7-9 and TRBJ1-1, with TRBD1 matching 7 bases. V gave up 2 bases and J gave up 0 bases; unmatched junction bases: 3. Germline V lookup: CDR1 SEHNR, CDR2 FQNEAQ (reference sequence). The CDR3 covers 15 residues. As DNA, the CDR3 is TGTGCCAGCAGCTTAAGGGGACAGATGAACACTGAAGCTTTCTTT. This codes for CASSLRGQMNTEAFF.

This clone occurred once. The chain is built from TRBV7-3 and TRBJ1-4; 8 bases match TRBD1. The germline V gene has CDR1 SGHTA and CDR2 FQGTGA. The V gene end was trimmed by 4 bases and the J gene end by 0 bases; junction bases not matched to a gene: 16. The CDR3 is made up of 20 amino acids. The CDR3 DNA sequence: TGTGCCAGCAGCTCCAGCACCCCGGGACAGGTATATGCAACTAATGAAAAACTGTTTTTT. Translated, it gives CASSSSTPGQVYATNEKLFF.

V gene TRBV15 combines with J gene TRBJ2-7; possible D gene TRBD1, 6 bases. V gave up 5 bases and J gave up 4 bases, with 15 bases separating them. CDR1 and CDR2 from the germline V gene are LNHNV and YYDKDF (reference sequence). The CDR3 is 14 residues long. The CDR3 DNA is TGTGCCACCAGCTCTGCAGGGGCAACTTACGAGCAGTACTTC. It codes for CATSSAGATYEQYF. Supplemented by reference TRBV15 and TRBJ2-7, the full variable domain reads DAMVIQNPRYQVTQFGKPVTLSCSQTLNHNVMYWYQQKSSQAPKLLFHYYDKDFNNEADTPDNFQSRRPNTSFCFLDIRSPGLGDTAMYLCATSSAGATYEQYFGPGTRLTVT.

The chain employs TRBV9 and TRBJ2-6; D ambiguous. The germline V gene has CDR1 SGDLS and CDR2 YYNGEE. Trimming left V 1 base short and J 0 bases short, with 8 bases between. This CDR3 spans 16 amino acids. The DNA for the CDR3 is TGTGCCAGCAGCGTATTCGATAGCTCTGGGGCCAACGTCCTGACTTTC. Amino acids: CASSVFDSSGANVLTF.

V usage is TRBV27 and J usage is TRBJ1-6, with TRBD1 identical over 7 bases. The CDR3 length is 15 residues. The germline gives CDR1 MNHEY, CDR2 SMNVEV (reference sequence). V lost 2 bases to trimming and J lost 7 bases; unmatched junction nucleotides: 5. Written as DNA, the CDR3 is TGTGCCAGCAGTTTAGAGGGACAGTTCAATTCACCCCTCCACTTT. Encoded protein: CASSLEGQFNSPLHF.

The CDR3 nucleotides are TGTGCCAGCAGACAGGGCCTAGGGGAGACCCAGTACTTC. Its protein is CASRQGLGETQYF. The rearrangement joins TRBV6-5 to TRBJ2-5, with D perhaps TRBD1 (6 bases). Germline V gene sequence: CDR1 MNHEY, CDR2 SVGAGI. V was shortened by 6 bases and J by 5 bases, with 13 bases between the two germline ends. CDR3 length equals 13 residues.

The chain uses TRBV19 and TRBJ1-4; D remains ambiguous. The CDR3 extends over 13 amino acids. Germline V gene lookup returns CDR1 LNHDA and CDR2 SQIVND (reference sequence). The V end was cut by 7 bases, the J end by 5 bases, with 11 bases between. The CDR3, as DNA: TGTGCCAGTATTCGGGCGGGGAATGAAAAACTGTTTTTT. Protein sequence: CASIRAGNEKLFF.

The V gene is TRBV9, the J gene TRBJ2-3; perhaps TRBD1 as D (7 bases). V dropped 2 bases and J dropped 2 bases, with 9 bases sitting between them. The length of the CDR3 is 14 residues. The germline gives CDR1 SGDLS, CDR2 YYNGEE. The CDR3 bases are TGTGCCAGCAGCGTCAGGGGGGACACAGATACGCAGTATTTT. It translates to CASSVRGDTDTQYF. The variable domain in full, with the rest retrieved from reference TRBV9 and TRBJ2-3, is DSGVTQTPKHLITATGQRVTLRCSPRSGDLSVYWYQQSLDQGLQFLIQYYNGEERAKGNILERFSAQQFPDLHSELNLSSLELGDSALYFCASSVRGDTDTQYFGPGTRLTVL.

CDR3 DNA sequence: TGTGCCAGCAGTGAAGGTTTTTCAGGACAGGGCTACGAGCAGTACTTC. It is translated as CASSEGFSGQGYEQYF. V is TRBV6-1 and J is TRBJ2-7, with 8 bases identical to TRBD1. The CDR3 has 16 amino acids. CDR1 is MNHNS and CDR2 is SASEGT in the germline V gene. The junction had 8 bases not matched to a gene; V was cut back by 1 base and J by 3 bases.

The chain recombines TRBV19 with TRBJ1-2, with D tentatively TRBD1 (6 bases). CDR1 is LNHDA, CDR2 SQIVND, per germline (reference sequence). There are 12 residues in the CDR3. Between the trimmed V and J ends, which lost 10 bases and 2 bases, there was a span of 11 bases. CDR3 DNA: TGTGCCACAGGGACATTCAACTATGGCTACACCTTC. Translation gives CATGTFNYGYTF.

This chain joins TRBV12-5 and TRBJ1-5, with D possibly being TRBD1 (5 bases). The CDR3 is 15 amino acids. Germline lookup yields CDR1 LGHNT and CDR2 FRNRAP. V lost 7 bases and J 5 bases, leaving 18 bases between the germline ends. The DNA of the CDR3 is TGTGCTAGTGCCACCCAGGGCAGGTCTGATCAGCCCCAGCATTTT. Its translation: CASATQGRSDQPQHF.

This chain links TRBV5-1 with TRBJ1-3, with 7 bases identical to TRBD1. Trimming cost V 0 bases and J 4 bases; bases outside gene matches: 1. This CDR3 spans 14 amino acids. The germline CDR1 and CDR2 sequences are SGHRS and YFSETQ. DNA of the CDR3: TGCGCCAGCAGCTTGGAACAGGGGGGAAACACCATATATTTT. This codes for CASSLEQGGNTIYF.

This chain joins TRBV7-9 and TRBJ1-6, with D unresolved. The CDR3 sequence is 14 residues long. Germline V gene sequence: CDR1 SEHNR, CDR2 FQNEAQ (reference sequence). Trimming took 5 bases from V and 6 from J, leaving 11 bases between them. The CDR3, as DNA: TGTGCCAGCAGCCGTGGAGGCAGTAATTCACCCCTCCACTTT. Encoded protein: CASSRGGSNSPLHF.

V is TRBV5-6 and J is TRBJ2-2, with D unresolved. V shed 3 bases and J shed 6 bases, with 9 bases lying between them. The CDR3 sequence is 13 residues long. CDR1 and CDR2 (germline): SGHDT, YYEEEE. CDR3 nucleotides: TGTGCCAGCAGCTCGACACCCGCCGGGGAGCTGTTTTTT. This sequence encodes CASSSTPAGELFF.

This clone has only one observation. J is TRBJ2-1 and V is TRBV28; D perhaps matches TRBD1 (6 bases). Looked up from germline, CDR1 is MDHEN and CDR2 is SYDVKM. V lost 7 bases, J lost 6 bases, and 16 bases lay in between. The CDR3 length is 14 residues. DNA for the CDR3: TGTGCCAGCACCAACCTGGGGGCAGGCAATGAGCAGTTCTTC. This gives the protein CASTNLGAGNEQFF.

The V and J genes are TRBV7-9 and TRBJ1-2, with a possible D match to TRBD1 (6 bases). V was cut by 7 bases and J by 2 bases, with 14 bases left in between. The CDR3 has 14 amino acids. Germline V gene data show CDR1 as SEHNR and CDR2 as FQNEAQ (reference sequence). CDR3 sequence reads: CASTSGVGNYGYTF. For the CDR3, the DNA is TGTGCCAGCACCTCAGGGGTAGGGAACTATGGCTACACCTTC. Supplemented by reference TRBV7-9 and TRBJ1-2, the full variable domain reads DTGVSQNPRHKITKRGQNVTFRCDPISEHNRLYWYRQTLGQGPEFLTYFQNEAQLEKSRLLSDRFSAERPKGSFSTLEIQRTEQGDSAMYLCASTSGVGNYGYTFGSGTRLTVV.

The rearrangement uses TRBV9 and TRBJ2-7; 8 bases align to TRBD1. Germline V gene sequence: CDR1 SGDLS, CDR2 YYNGEE. V lost 4 bases and J lost 3; bases outside the gene matches: 6. This CDR3 has 14 amino acids. The CDR3 DNA follows: TGTGCCAGCAGCCCGCGACAGGGGAACTACGAGCAGTACTTC. Amino acids: CASSPRQGNYEQYF.

This clone was counted only a few times. V and J are TRBV5-6 and TRBJ1-2, with D perhaps matching TRBD1 (6 bases). V was cut by 0 bases and J by 6 bases, with 12 bases left in between. CDR1 is SGHDT, CDR2 YYEEEE, per germline. The CDR3 consists of 14 residues. CDR3 sequence reads: CASSLGQVGHGYTF. CDR3 bases: TGTGCCAGCAGCTTGGGACAGGTTGGCCATGGCTACACCTTC.

The chain carries TRBV9 and TRBJ2-1; 10 bases map to TRBD2. J lost 2 bases, V lost 0 bases, and 5 bases had no gene match. This CDR3 is built from 17 residues. Germline V lookup: CDR1 SGDLS, CDR2 YYNGEE. Here the CDR3 reads CASSVEGSGGAYNEQFF. CDR3 nucleotide sequence: TGTGCCAGCAGCGTAGAGGGCAGCGGGGGGGCCTACAATGAGCAGTTCTTC.

The chain is built from TRBV6-1 and TRBJ2-7; 8 bases line up with TRBD2. The CDR3 runs to 15 residues. The germline V gene encodes CDR1 MNHNS and CDR2 SASEGT. V shed 7 bases and J 2 bases; nucleotides not matched to a gene: 10. CDR3: CASNPVSGGPYEQYF. In DNA form, the CDR3 reads TGTGCCAGCAACCCGGTGTCGGGGGGGCCCTACGAGCAGTACTTC.

The J gene is TRBJ1-2, the V gene TRBV11-3; D not resolved. The germline V and J ends were trimmed by 10 bases and 2 bases, with 23 bases remaining between them. This CDR3 is built from 16 residues. The V gene's germline CDR1 is SGHNT and CDR2 YENEEA. CDR3 protein: CATPRGGLTKNYGYTF. The CDR3 DNA reads TGTGCCACCCCGAGAGGTGGTTTGACTAAGAACTATGGCTACACCTTC.

V and J are TRBV6-6 and TRBJ1-2; no firm D call. CDR3 length equals 13 residues. Trimming cost V 6 bases and J 8 bases, with 16 bases left between them. Germline values: CDR1 MNHNY, CDR2 SVGAGI (reference sequence). The CDR3, as DNA: TGTGCCAGCAGGACCCTCGGCGAGGGAGGCTACACCTTC. Translated, it gives CASRTLGEGGYTF.

The rearrangement joins TRBV28 to TRBJ1-4, with 7 bases identical to TRBD1. From germline, CDR1 is MDHEN and CDR2 SYDVKM. This CDR3 is built from 12 residues. Germline trimming cut 8 bases from V and 6 bases from J; bases unmatched to any gene: 3. The CDR3 loop is CASGGQHEKLFF. For the CDR3, the DNA is TGTGCCAGCGGGGGACAGCATGAAAAACTGTTTTTT.

The chain has TRBV15 and TRBJ2-7; D is possibly TRBD2 (5 bases). Per germline, CDR1 LNHNV and CDR2 YYDKDF (reference sequence). V was pared by 0 bases and J by 2 bases, with 17 bases between. The CDR3 has 17 residues. CDR3 nucleotides: TGTGCCACCAGCAGAGATATCTCTAGCTATGGTGCCTACGAGCAGTACTTC. The encoded protein is CATSRDISSYGAYEQYF.

The chain couples TRBV7-2 to TRBJ1-1; D gene unclear. Trimming pared 5 bases from V and 0 bases from J, leaving 13 bases between. From germline, CDR1 is SGHTA and CDR2 FQGNSA. The CDR3 contains 15 residues. The CDR3 is CASSLFRRLNTEAFF. The CDR3 DNA sequence: TGTGCCAGCAGCCTCTTTCGCAGGTTGAACACTGAAGCTTTCTTT.

This chain connects TRBV15 to TRBJ1-1, with D possibly TRBD1 on 5 matching bases. V shed 1 base and J shed 2 bases, with 11 bases lying between them. Germline V gives CDR1 LNHNV, CDR2 YYDKDF (reference sequence). The CDR3 runs 15 residues. CDR3 bases: TGTGCCACCAGCAGAGTGGCCAGGGCCAACACTGAAGCTTTCTTT. This encodes CATSRVARANTEAFF.

The V gene is TRBV7-2, the J gene TRBJ1-1; D is unresolved. CDR3 length: 12 residues. The germline gives CDR1 SGHTA, CDR2 FQGNSA. Between the trimmed V and J ends, which lost 6 bases and 11 bases, there was a span of 16 bases. CDR3 nucleotides: TGTGCCAGCAGAGAATCCGGGTTGGTCGCTTTCTTT. Protein: CASRESGLVAFF. The full variable domain, with the rest looked up from reference TRBV7-2 and TRBJ1-1, is GAGVSQSPSNKVTEKGKDVELRCDPISGHTALYWYRQSLGQGLEFLIYFQGNSAPDKSGLPSDRFSAERTGGSVSTLTIQRTQQEDSAVYLCASRESGLVAFFGQGTRLTVV.